This T cell receptor (beta chain) was observed in a study of blood T cells in healthy people across ages. General observations from the study: The study regarded diversity estimates from one million T cells as underestimates. The CMV status of each donor remained undetermined, and this could have confounded shifts in expanded clonotypes.

The donors, aged roughly 6 to 90, were healthy Caucasians from Russia. Isolating PBMCs gave at least 6 million of these cells per sample. Primed by a sample-barcoded 5' primer and a J-beta primer mix, a second PCR proceeded for about 7 to 12 cycles. In TCRdb, the 5' RACE reads were re-called with MiXCR into one record per CDR3 protein. Of nearly 1 million distinct CDR3 sequences in the sample, approximately 50% were seen once. For this clonotype: What it binds is unknown.

The CDR3 spans 14 residues. Germline-derived CDR1 and CDR2 are MNHEY and SMNVEV (reference sequence). The origin of this receptor is a woman aged 55-69 years in good health. The chain combines TRBV27 with TRBJ2-5; 9 bases are a match to TRBD1. The J call may be incorrect, as the DNA end agrees better with TRBJ2-7. Source material: blood. For the CDR3, the DNA is TGTGCCAGCAGTTTCGGGACAGGGTCTGACGAGCAGTACTTC. Amino acids: CASSFGTGSDEQYF.